The 21 T cell receptor beta chains in this list originate from one sample, sequenced in a study of T cell responses to AZD1222 COVID-19 vaccine. Using immunoSEQ multiplex PCR, the repertoire was profiled, and TCRdb retains in-frame clones only, with some absent. The sample contains some 97,000 clones, about 93% of which appear only once. The starting material was peripheral blood, obtained on day 0 of AZD1222 vaccination. The receptors stem from an adult in good health.

The table lists this clone with a count of one. This chain uses TRBV11-2 with TRBJ2-7; either TRBD1 or TRBD2 may supply D (6 bases each). CDR1 SGHAT and CDR2 FQNNGV come from the germline V gene. The CDR3 runs to 14 residues. Trimming pared 4 bases from V and 3 bases from J, leaving 13 bases between. CDR3 in amino acids: CASSSQGTLYEQYF. DNA of the CDR3: TGTGCCAGCAGCTCCCAGGGGACTCTCTACGAGCAGTACTTC.

The gene calls are TRBV19 and TRBJ2-5, with TRBD2 identical over 15 bases. Germline values: CDR1 LNHDA, CDR2 SQIVND (reference sequence). This CDR3 contains 18 residues. After removal of 3 bases from V and 3 bases from J, the junction contained 8 bases not matched to a gene. This CDR3 reads CASSMPGLAGGGEETQYF. The CDR3 bases are TGTGCCAGTAGTATGCCGGGACTAGCGGGAGGAGGGGAAGAGACCCAGTACTTC. The whole variable domain, remainder taken from reference TRBV19 and TRBJ2-5, is DGGITQSPKYLFRKEGQNVTLSCEQNLNHDAMYWYRQDPGQGLRLIYYSQIVNDFQKGDIAEGYSVSREKKESFPLTVTSAQKNPTAFYLCASSMPGLAGGGEETQYFGPGTRLLVL.

The genes are TRBV18 and TRBJ1-1; no clear D. The CDR3 has 13 amino acids. V lost 4 bases, J lost 3 bases, and 9 bases lay in between. CDR1 is KGHSH, CDR2 LQKENI, per germline. CDR3 coding DNA: TGTGCCAGCTCACGGCTCGGAGACACTGAAGCTTTCTTT. Amino acid sequence: CASSRLGDTEAFF.

The chain has TRBV6-5 and TRBJ2-5; D may be TRBD1 (6 bases). Trimming stripped 9 bases from V and 1 base from J, with 12 bases between. This CDR3 is 13 amino acids long. The germline CDR1 and CDR2 sequences are MNHEY and SVGAGI. The CDR3 DNA is TGTGCCAGAAACCGGGACACCCAAGAGACCCAGTACTTC. The encoded protein is CARNRDTQETQYF.

This clone was seen only once. The V and J genes are TRBV2 and TRBJ2-5, with 13 bases matching TRBD2. Per the germline V gene, CDR1 is SNHLY and CDR2 is FYNNEI. Unmatched junction bases numbered 8, after V lost 5 bases and J lost 5 bases. CDR3 length: 16 residues. CDR3 amino acids: CASSYTSGRAGETQYF. The CDR3, as DNA: TGTGCCAGCAGTTACACTAGCGGGAGGGCCGGTGAGACCCAGTACTTC.

The rearrangement links TRBV23-1 to TRBJ1-5; D might be TRBD1 (5 bases). TRBV23-1 qualifies as an ORF whose function is uncertain. The V end was cut by 2 bases, the J end by 6 bases, with 5 bases between. The CDR3 runs to 12 residues. DNA of the CDR3: TGCGCCAGCAGTCAAAGGGGTCAGCCCCAGCATTTT. Protein: CASSQRGQPQHF.

The chain links TRBV6-6 to TRBJ2-2; 14 bases are shared with TRBD2. Per germline, CDR1 MNHNY and CDR2 SVGAGI (reference sequence). Trimming took 5 bases from V and 0 from J; bases not matched to a gene: 8. The length of the CDR3 is 19 residues. CDR3 in DNA: TGTGCCAGCAGTCGGGGACTAGCGGGAGCGAGTGCGAACACCGGGGAGCTGTTTTTT. Its translation: CASSRGLAGASANTGELFF.

The chain joins TRBV5-1 to TRBJ2-3, with 8 bases aligning to TRBD2. The CDR3 covers 15 residues. V lost 1 base, J lost 5 bases, and 6 bases stayed unmatched. Germline CDR1 and CDR2: SGHRS and YFSETQ. CDR3 amino acids: CASSLSSGIVDTQYF. Written as DNA, the CDR3 is TGCGCCAGCAGCTTGAGTAGCGGGATAGTAGATACGCAGTATTTT.

The V gene is TRBV13, the J gene TRBJ2-5, with 8 bases fitting TRBD2. This CDR3 is 16 amino acids long. The V gene's germline CDR1 is PRHDT and CDR2 FYEKMQ (reference sequence). V lost 2 bases to trimming and J lost 2 bases; unmatched junction nucleotides: 7. The CDR3 region has the DNA TGTGCCAGCAGCTTAATAGCGGGGATACTTCAAGAGACCCAGTACTTC. This encodes CASSLIAGILQETQYF.

The chain employs TRBV30 and TRBJ2-5, with D hard to call. The ends were cut back, 5 bases at V and 0 bases at J, with 10 bases in the middle. Germline V lookup: CDR1 GTSNPN, CDR2 SVGIG (reference sequence). This CDR3 is built from 13 residues. CDR3 amino acids: CAWSLGYQETQYF. The DNA for the CDR3 is TGTGCCTGGTCCCTGGGTTACCAAGAGACCCAGTACTTC.

J is TRBJ2-7 and V is TRBV18, with D possibly matching TRBD1 (6 bases). The CDR3 extends over 16 amino acids. Trimming removed 0 bases from V and 2 bases from J, with 14 bases in between. CDR1 is KGHSH and CDR2 is LQKENI in the germline V gene. The CDR3: CASSPPGAAQAYEQYF. The DNA for the CDR3 is TGTGCCAGCTCACCACCGGGGGCAGCACAGGCCTACGAGCAGTACTTC.

V usage is TRBV24-1 and J usage is TRBJ2-1, with 11 bases that match TRBD2. The germline V gene encodes CDR1 KGHDR and CDR2 SFDVKD. CDR3 size: 15 residues. V shed 6 bases and J 4 bases; nucleotides not matched to a gene: 4. The CDR3 loop is CATSPTSGNYNEQFF. The CDR3 DNA reads TGTGCCACCAGTCCGACTAGCGGGAATTACAATGAGCAGTTCTTC.

V is TRBV28 and J is TRBJ2-5, with D possibly TRBD1 on 6 matching bases. Trimming took off 3 bases at V and 0 bases at J, with 17 bases between the two ends. This CDR3 has 17 amino acids. Looked up from germline, CDR1 is MDHEN and CDR2 is SYDVKM. CDR3 loop: CASSLDRDKKYQETQYF. The CDR3 bases are TGTGCCAGCAGTTTGGACCGGGACAAGAAATACCAAGAGACCCAGTACTTC.

V and J are TRBV30 and TRBJ2-3; 8 bases are shared with TRBD2. Looked up from germline, CDR1 is GTSNPN and CDR2 is SVGIG (reference sequence). The J segment lost 1 base and the V segment lost 3 bases, leaving 6 bases of the junction unmatched. The CDR3 runs 15 residues. The CDR3 here is CAWSQGLVGTDTQYF. CDR3 nucleotide sequence: TGTGCCTGGAGCCAGGGACTAGTCGGCACAGATACGCAGTATTTT.

V and J are TRBV11-2 and TRBJ1-5; 10 bases align to TRBD1. With 5 bases clipped from V and 0 bases from J, the junction kept 7 bases outside the gene matches. Germline V gene data show CDR1 as SGHAT and CDR2 as FQNNGV. The CDR3 totals 17 residues. The CDR3 here is CASSPEDRGYSNQPQHF. CDR3 bases: TGTGCCAGCAGCCCGGAGGACAGGGGGTATAGCAATCAGCCCCAGCATTTT.

V usage is TRBV2 and J usage is TRBJ1-5; D not resolved. The ends were cut back, 7 bases at V and 6 bases at J, with 16 bases in the middle. The CDR3 has 14 amino acids. Germline assignment: CDR1 SNHLY and CDR2 FYNNEI. DNA for the CDR3: TGTGCCAGCAACCGAGACACTTTGGGTCAGCCCCAGCATTTT. Protein: CASNRDTLGQPQHF.

As regards this clone: The same CDR3 arises from other DNA sequences in this sample as well. The chain recombines TRBV21-1 with TRBJ1-5; TRBD1, the table's D call, lacks a check against the DNA. TRBV21-1 is a documented pseudogene. The CDR3 length is 20 residues. Here the CDR3 reads CAKKNPRTPGQGAGNQPQHF. The CDR3 DNA reads TGTGCAAAAAAAAATCCACGGACGCCGGGACAGGGGGCCGGCAATCAGCCCCAGCATTTT.

The rearrangement joins TRBV7-8 to TRBJ1-6; no reliable D call. Trimming took off 1 base at V and 0 bases at J, with 16 bases between the two ends. CDR3 length equals 19 residues. CDR1 and CDR2 from the germline V gene are SGHVS and FQNEAQ. DNA of the CDR3: TGTGCCAGCAGCTTAGATTTGGCCGTCCAGAGCTCCTATAATTCACCCCTCCACTTT. It translates to CASSLDLAVQSSYNSPLHF.

The chain uses TRBV29-1 and TRBJ2-1, with 8 positions matching TRBD1. Germline loops: CDR1 SQVTM, CDR2 ANQGSEA. The trim removed 7 bases at V and 4 bases at J, leaving 12 bases unmatched. This CDR3 spans 15 amino acids. Here the CDR3 DNA reads TGCAGCGCCTTTACAGGGGGAGGTCGATACAATGAGCAGTTCTTC. This translates into CSAFTGGGRYNEQFF.

The DNA of the CDR3 is TGTGCCAGCAGTTACTCAGGGGGCGGGAGGAGCTCCTACGAGCAGTACTTC. It translates to CASSYSGGGRSSYEQYF. This sequence joins TRBV6-2 or TRBV6-3 and TRBJ2-7; D may be TRBD2 (8 bases). CDR1 is MNHEY and CDR2 is SVGEGT in the germline V gene. V was shortened by 0 bases and J by 0 bases, with 15 bases between the two germline ends. The CDR3 runs 17 residues.

The J gene is TRBJ1-5, the V gene TRBV2, with TRBD1 identical over 8 bases. Losses at the gene ends were 5 bases for V and 1 base for J; bases not matched to a gene: 4. The germline CDR1 and CDR2 sequences are SNHLY and FYNNEI. CDR3 length: 15 residues. Here the CDR3 reads CASSIRDRSNQPQHF. The CDR3 DNA follows: TGTGCCAGCAGTATCCGGGACAGGAGCAATCAGCCCCAGCATTTT. Filled out from reference TRBV2 and TRBJ1-5, the complete variable domain reads EPEVTQTPSHQVTQMGQEVILRCVPISNHLYFYWYRQILGQKVEFLVSFYNNEISEKSEIFDDQFSVERPDGSNFTLKIRSTKLEDSAMYFCASSIRDRSNQPQHFGDGTRLSIL.